This T cell receptor beta chain was sequenced during a study of blood T cell repertoires in COVID-19. The overall study: From T cells, B-cell-depleted T cells, or PBMCs came the material, which was cDNA or gDNA.

Study processing details: Amplification of reference gene primers was used by the study to estimate nucleated cell counts. Assay: immunoSEQ multiplex PCR; the TCRdb copy retains only in-frame clones and omits some. V and J calls and clone size are as listed in that table; D and trimming were resolved from the DNA. The repertoire includes approximately 300,000 clones, around 90% of them detected once, and approximately 7.5% sits in the top ten. This clone showed up just once. In germline, CDR1 is MGHDK, CDR2 SYGVNS. Between the trimmed V and J ends, which lost 4 bases and 7 bases, there was a span of 8 bases. There are 13 residues in the CDR3.

The chain has TRBV25-1 and TRBJ1-6, with TRBD1 as a possible D gene (6 bases). The sequencing input was peripheral blood. This receptor was taken from a woman in her 30s with COVID-19, enrolled during active disease. CDR3 sequence (DNA): TGTGCCAGCAGTGGGACAGCCAATTCACCCCTCCACTTT. Protein product: CASSGTANSPLHF.